The 10 T cell receptor beta chains below come from one sample, sequenced in a study of shared clonotypes between healthy human individuals. Sequencing was performed with immunoSEQ multiplex PCR; in TCRdb, only in-frame clones are kept and a portion is missing. The sample carries hundreds of thousands of clones, around three quarters recorded once. Sequenced: PBMCs. All receptors come from a middle-aged woman in good health. Some clones in this sample may be carry-over from other donors' samples.

V is TRBV18 and J is TRBJ1-2, with D hard to call. From germline, CDR1 is KGHSH and CDR2 LQKENI. This CDR3 contains 14 residues. The V and J ends lost 2 bases and 0 bases respectively, with 7 bases between them. CDR3 nucleotides: TGTGCCAGCTCACCATCGTCGGCTAACTATGGCTACACCTTC. Translation: CASSPSSANYGYTF.

The CDR3 region has the DNA TGTGCCAGTAGTCCCAGGGATCAGCCCCAGCATTTT. Its translation: CASSPRDQPQHF. The rearrangement uses TRBV19 and TRBJ1-5, with a weak D call TRBD1 (5 bases). The CDR3 length is 12 residues. Trimming pared 5 bases from V and 5 bases from J, leaving 7 bases between. CDR1 LNHDA and CDR2 SQIVND come from the germline V gene (reference sequence).

The CDR3 DNA sequence: TGTGCCACCAGCAGAGATTACGGACTAGCGGCCTCCGGGGAGCTGTTTTTT. It specifies CATSRDYGLAASGELFF. The chain has TRBV15 and TRBJ2-2; 10 nucleotides line up with TRBD2. The V gene end was trimmed by 0 bases and the J gene end by 6 bases; junction bases not matched to a gene: 7. The germline V gene encodes CDR1 LNHNV and CDR2 YYDKDF (reference sequence). The CDR3 is 17 amino acids.

The chain uses TRBV11-3 and TRBJ2-3; D possibly corresponds to TRBD1 (6 bases). Germline loops: CDR1 SGHNT, CDR2 YENEEA. CDR3 length equals 15 residues. V gave up 5 bases and J gave up 2 bases, with 14 bases separating them. The CDR3 DNA is TGTGCCAGCAGCCCCAGGACAGAGGCCACAGATACGCAGTATTTT. It is translated as CASSPRTEATDTQYF.

The chain employs TRBV9 and TRBJ2-2; 13 bases are shared with TRBD2. The CDR3 is 15 amino acids. The J segment lost 7 bases and the V segment lost 4 bases, leaving 4 bases of the junction unmatched. Germline V gives CDR1 SGDLS, CDR2 YYNGEE. CDR3 loop: CASSPGLAGVGELFF. The DNA of the CDR3 is TGTGCCAGCAGCCCTGGACTAGCGGGGGTCGGGGAGCTGTTTTTT.

The chain carries TRBV13 and TRBJ2-5, with TRBD2 identical over 12 bases. Germline CDR1 PRHDT, CDR2 FYEKMQ (reference sequence). J lost 5 bases, V lost 5 bases, and 6 bases had no gene match. The CDR3 length is 15 residues. In DNA, the CDR3 is TGTGCCAGCAGCCTCGGACTAGCGGGATGGGAGACCCAGTACTTC. It yields the protein CASSLGLAGWETQYF.

There are a few counts of this clone. The genes are TRBV30 and TRBJ1-1, with D tentatively TRBD1 (6 bases). Trimming shortened V by 0 bases and J by 1 base, and 12 bases separated the two germline ends. Germline V CDR1 and CDR2: GTSNPN, SVGIG (reference sequence). CDR3 length: 15 residues. CDR3 DNA: TGTGCCTGGAGTGTAGGGGGACACCGGAACACTGAAGCTTTCTTT. It codes for CAWSVGGHRNTEAFF.

This clone was found a few times. The rearrangement uses TRBV4-1 and TRBJ1-2; D ambiguous. CDR1 is MGHRA, CDR2 YSYEKL, per germline. The CDR3 spans 12 residues. V was trimmed by 4 bases and J by 8 bases, leaving 11 bases between them. CDR3 amino acids: CASSRDMRGYTF. Written as DNA, the CDR3 is TGCGCCAGCAGCCGAGACATGAGGGGCTACACCTTC.

This chain links TRBV14 with TRBJ2-1; TRBD2 matches 10 bases. The germline V gene has CDR1 SGHDN and CDR2 FVKESK. The CDR3 runs 19 residues. Trimming removed 4 bases from V and 9 bases from J; junction bases left unmatched: 21. This CDR3 is CASSPDVVFASGRSGEQFF. For the CDR3, the DNA is TGTGCCAGCAGCCCAGACGTAGTCTTCGCTAGCGGGAGATCGGGTGAGCAGTTCTTC.

The chain combines TRBV30 with TRBJ2-5; TRBD1 matches at 7 bases. The J call may be incorrect, as the DNA end agrees better with TRBJ2-7. Germline CDR1 reads GTSNPN; CDR2 reads SVGIG (reference sequence). This CDR3 spans 12 amino acids. The CDR3 loop reads CAWSINRGEQYF. CDR3 in DNA: TGTGCCTGGAGTATTAACAGGGGCGAGCAGTACTTC.